This note documents a single T cell receptor (beta chain) sequence. Its matching antigen is unknown. These data originate in a study of T-cell reconstitution after alpha-beta-depleted transplantation in children. For TCRbeta, the library was prepared with unique molecular identifiers. TCRdb fed the PCR reads into MiXCR, producing one record per CDR3 protein. This sample carries about 460,000 distinct CDR3 sequences, 11% of them seen once, and the ten largest clones take 12% to 15%. The V and J ends lost 5 bases and 2 bases, in that order; junction bases with no gene match: 14. Germline V gene data show CDR1 as SGHAT and CDR2 as FQNNGV. The CDR3 sequence is 19 residues long. The study's findings and limits: After transplant, high TCRbeta diversity at day 60 in some patients arose from surviving recipient T cells and thymic progenitors. Counts and diversity of T cells one year after transplant came mostly from newly produced T cells. Alpha-beta T cells present about two months after transplant were reported to originate from several hundred expanded graft clones.

The specimen was PBMCs, mostly from graft donor cells, collected 180 days after TCRalphabeta/CD19-depleted stem cell transplant. The clonotype was recovered from a female patient aged 2-15 years who had a stem cell transplant for aplastic anemia, so the T cells may come from the graft donor. The J gene is TRBJ2-3, the V gene TRBV11-2, with 12 bases fitting TRBD2. CDR3 nucleotides: TGTGCCAGCAGCAGACGACTAGCGGGAGTCGGAGGGGCCACAGATACGCAGTATTTT. It translates to CASSRRLAGVGGATDTQYF.